This T cell receptor (beta chain) is drawn from a study of control samples from healthy donors and cancer patients. Libraries were prepared by immunoSEQ multiplex PCR; TCRdb keeps only in-frame clonotypes and omits some of them. Of over 150,000 clones listed, nearly 90% are singletons. The CDR3 contains 15 residues. CDR1 and CDR2 (germline): SGDLS, YYNGEE. V shed 2 bases and J 5 bases; nucleotides not matched to a gene: 9. The V and J genes are TRBV9 and TRBJ2-5; 7 nucleotides agree with TRBD1. This sequence originates from a woman aged 50 to 60 in good health. The material sequenced was blood. In nucleotides, the CDR3 is TGTGCCAGCAGCGTGGGTGCATCGGGACAGGAGACCCAGTACTTC. Its protein product is CASSVGASGQETQYF.